The entry that follows covers one T cell receptor beta chain sequence. TCRdb processed the RT-PCR reads anew with MiXCR; each CDR3 protein has one entry. The sample holds almost 700,000 distinct CDR3 sequences, around 14% seen once. The CDR3 runs to 15 residues. Germline lookup yields CDR1 MNHNY and CDR2 SVGAGI (reference sequence). Trimming cost V 5 bases and J 7 bases; bases outside gene matches: 9. Sequencing input: memory CD4+ T cells from blood. The receptor was isolated from a female donor in good health, serving as a healthy control. The chain combines TRBV6-6 with TRBJ1-3; TRBD1 matches at 9 bases. CDR3 loop: CASSLHRDRENTIYF. CDR3 in DNA: TGTGCCAGCAGTCTGCACCGGGACAGGGAGAACACCATATATTTT.